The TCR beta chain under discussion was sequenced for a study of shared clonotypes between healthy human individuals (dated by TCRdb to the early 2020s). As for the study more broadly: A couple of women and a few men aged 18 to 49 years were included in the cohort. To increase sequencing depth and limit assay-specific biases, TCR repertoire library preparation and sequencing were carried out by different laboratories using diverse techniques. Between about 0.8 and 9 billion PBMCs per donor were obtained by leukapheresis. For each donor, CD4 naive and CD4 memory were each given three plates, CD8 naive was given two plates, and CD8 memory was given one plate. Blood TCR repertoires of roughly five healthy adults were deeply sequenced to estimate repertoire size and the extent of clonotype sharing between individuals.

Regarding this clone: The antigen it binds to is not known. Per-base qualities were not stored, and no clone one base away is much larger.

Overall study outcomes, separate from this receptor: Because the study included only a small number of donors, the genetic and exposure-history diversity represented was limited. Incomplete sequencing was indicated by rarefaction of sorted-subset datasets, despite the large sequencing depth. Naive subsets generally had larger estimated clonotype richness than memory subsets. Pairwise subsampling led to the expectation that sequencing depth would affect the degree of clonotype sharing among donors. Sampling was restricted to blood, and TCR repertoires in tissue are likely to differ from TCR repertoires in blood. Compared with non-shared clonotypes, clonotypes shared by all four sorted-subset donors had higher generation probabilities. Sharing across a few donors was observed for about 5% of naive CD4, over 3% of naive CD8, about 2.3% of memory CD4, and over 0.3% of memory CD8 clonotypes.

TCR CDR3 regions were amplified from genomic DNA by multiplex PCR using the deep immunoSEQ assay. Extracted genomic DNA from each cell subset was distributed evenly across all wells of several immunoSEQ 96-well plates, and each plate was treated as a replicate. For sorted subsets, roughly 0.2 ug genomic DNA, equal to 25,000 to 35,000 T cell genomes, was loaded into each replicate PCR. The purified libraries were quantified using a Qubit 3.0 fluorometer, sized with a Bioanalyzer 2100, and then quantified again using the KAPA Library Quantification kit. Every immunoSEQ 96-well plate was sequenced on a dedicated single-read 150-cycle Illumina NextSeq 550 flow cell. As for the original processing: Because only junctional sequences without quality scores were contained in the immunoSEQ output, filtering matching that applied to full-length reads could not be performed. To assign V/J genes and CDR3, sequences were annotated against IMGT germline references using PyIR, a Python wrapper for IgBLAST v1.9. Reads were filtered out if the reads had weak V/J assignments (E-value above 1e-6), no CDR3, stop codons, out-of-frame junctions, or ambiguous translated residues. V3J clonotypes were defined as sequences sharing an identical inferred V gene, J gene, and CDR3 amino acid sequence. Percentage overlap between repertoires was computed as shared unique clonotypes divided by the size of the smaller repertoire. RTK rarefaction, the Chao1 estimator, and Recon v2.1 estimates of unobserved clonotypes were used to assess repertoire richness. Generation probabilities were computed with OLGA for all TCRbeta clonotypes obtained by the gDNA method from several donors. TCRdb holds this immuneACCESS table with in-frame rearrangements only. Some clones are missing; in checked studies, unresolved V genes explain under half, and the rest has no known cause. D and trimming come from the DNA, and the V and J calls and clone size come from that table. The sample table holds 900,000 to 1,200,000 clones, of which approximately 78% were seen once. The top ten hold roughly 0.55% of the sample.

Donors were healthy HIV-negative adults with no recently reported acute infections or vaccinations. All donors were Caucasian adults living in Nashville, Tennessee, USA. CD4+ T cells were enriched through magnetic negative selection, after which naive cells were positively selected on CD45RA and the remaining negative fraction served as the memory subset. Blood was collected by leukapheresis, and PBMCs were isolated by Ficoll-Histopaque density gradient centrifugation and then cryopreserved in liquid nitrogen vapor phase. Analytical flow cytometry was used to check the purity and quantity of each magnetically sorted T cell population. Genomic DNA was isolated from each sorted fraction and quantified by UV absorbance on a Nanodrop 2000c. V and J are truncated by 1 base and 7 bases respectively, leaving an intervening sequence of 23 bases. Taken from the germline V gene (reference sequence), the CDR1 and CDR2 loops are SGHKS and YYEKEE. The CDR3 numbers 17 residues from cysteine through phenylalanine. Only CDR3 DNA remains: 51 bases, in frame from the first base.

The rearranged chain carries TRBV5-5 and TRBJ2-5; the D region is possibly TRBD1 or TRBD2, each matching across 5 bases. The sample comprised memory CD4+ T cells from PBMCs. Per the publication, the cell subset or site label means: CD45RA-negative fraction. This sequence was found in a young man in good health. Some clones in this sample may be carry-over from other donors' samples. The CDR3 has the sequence CASSLPPGLGEKGTQYF. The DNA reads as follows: TGTGCCAGCAGCTTGCCCCCCGGGTTGGGGGAAAAAGGGACCCAGTACTTC. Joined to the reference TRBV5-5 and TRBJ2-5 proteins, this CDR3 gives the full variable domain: DAGVTQSPTHLIKTRGQQVTLRCSPISGHKSVSWYQQVLGQGPQFIFQYYEKEERGRGNFPDRFSARQFPNYSSELNVNALLLGDSALYLCASSLPPGLGEKGTQYFGPGTRLLVL.